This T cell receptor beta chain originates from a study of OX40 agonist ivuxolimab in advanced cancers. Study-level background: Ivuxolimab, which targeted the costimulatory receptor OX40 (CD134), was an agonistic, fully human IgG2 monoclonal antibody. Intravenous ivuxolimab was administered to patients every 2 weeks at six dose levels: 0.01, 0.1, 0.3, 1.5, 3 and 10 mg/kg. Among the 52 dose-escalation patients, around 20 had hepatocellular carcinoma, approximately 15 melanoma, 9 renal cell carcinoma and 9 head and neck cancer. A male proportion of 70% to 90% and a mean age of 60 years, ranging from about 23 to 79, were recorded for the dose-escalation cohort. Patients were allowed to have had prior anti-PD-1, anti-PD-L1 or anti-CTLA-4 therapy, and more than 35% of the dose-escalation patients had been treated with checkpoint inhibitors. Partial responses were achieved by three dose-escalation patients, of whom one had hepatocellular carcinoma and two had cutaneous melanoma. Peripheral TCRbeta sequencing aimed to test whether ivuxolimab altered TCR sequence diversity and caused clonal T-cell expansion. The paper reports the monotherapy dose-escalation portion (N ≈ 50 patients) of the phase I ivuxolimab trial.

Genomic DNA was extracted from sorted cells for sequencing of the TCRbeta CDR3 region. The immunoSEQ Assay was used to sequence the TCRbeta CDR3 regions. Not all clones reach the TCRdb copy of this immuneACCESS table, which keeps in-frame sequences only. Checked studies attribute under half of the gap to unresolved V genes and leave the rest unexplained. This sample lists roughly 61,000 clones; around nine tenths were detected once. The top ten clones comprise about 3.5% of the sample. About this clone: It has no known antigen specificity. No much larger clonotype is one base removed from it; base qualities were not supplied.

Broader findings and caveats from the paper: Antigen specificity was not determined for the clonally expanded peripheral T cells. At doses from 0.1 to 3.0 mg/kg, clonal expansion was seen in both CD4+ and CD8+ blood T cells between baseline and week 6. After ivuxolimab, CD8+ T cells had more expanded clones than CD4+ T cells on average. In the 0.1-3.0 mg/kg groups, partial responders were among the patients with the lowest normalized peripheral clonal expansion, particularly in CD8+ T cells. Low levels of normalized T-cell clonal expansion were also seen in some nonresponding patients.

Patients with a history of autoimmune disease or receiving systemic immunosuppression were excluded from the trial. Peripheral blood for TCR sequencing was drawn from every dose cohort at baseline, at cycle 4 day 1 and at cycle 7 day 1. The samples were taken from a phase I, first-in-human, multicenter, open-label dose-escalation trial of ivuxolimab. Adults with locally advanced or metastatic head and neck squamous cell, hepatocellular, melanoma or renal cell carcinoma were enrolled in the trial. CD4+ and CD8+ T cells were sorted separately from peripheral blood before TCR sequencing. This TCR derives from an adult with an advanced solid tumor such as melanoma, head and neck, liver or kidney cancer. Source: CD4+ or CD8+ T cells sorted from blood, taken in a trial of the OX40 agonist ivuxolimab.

The DNA sequence is given as TGTGCCATCAGCAAGGGGACGGGGGAGCAGTACTTC. Translation gives CAISKGTGEQYF. The sequence links TRBV10-3 to TRBJ2-7, with the D call perhaps TRBD1 or TRBD2, as 5 bases match in each case. V loses 6 bases, J loses 7 bases, and the germline ends lie 13 bases apart. Counted from cysteine to phenylalanine, this CDR3 has 12 amino acids. Just the 36-base CDR3 DNA is kept, in frame starting at base 1. CDR1 ENHRY and CDR2 SYGVKD are derived from the germline V gene.